This is a list of T cell receptor beta chains from one sample in a study of blood T cell repertoires in COVID-19. The assay was immunoSEQ multiplex PCR, and TCRdb's table has in-frame clones only and misses some. Of fewer than 500,000 clones in the sample, 80% to 90% were seen once. What was sequenced was peripheral blood. The source is a woman in her twenties or thirties with acute or convalescent COVID-19. Each CDR3 is given with its conserved first and last residue.

v_gene	j_gene	CDR3aa
TRBV18	TRBJ2-5	CASSHQPDRGGTQYF
TRBV2	TRBJ2-7	CASKDTVEQYF
TRBV27	TRBJ1-1	CASSLTVNTEAFF
TRBV14	TRBJ2-7	CASSHQVYPYEQYF
TRBV5-1	TRBJ1-1	CATQRWRDTEAFF
TRBV6-1	TRBJ2-5	CASSEHSGRTQYF
TRBV11-2	TRBJ1-1	CASSLVPGQQNTEAFF
TRBV6-5	TRBJ1-6	CASRTTAGSSSPLHF
TRBV29-1	TRBJ1-2	CSVVGALNYGYTF
TRBV7-3	TRBJ1-1	CASRYDAGRNTEAFF
TRBV19	TRBJ2-3	CASRRGGETDTQYF
TRBV10-1	TRBJ2-1	CASSESAAGGDEQFF
TRBV6-6	TRBJ1-4	CASSYGSRARSEKLFF
TRBV2	TRBJ1-1	CASSEERAASEAFF
TRBV3-1/TRBV3-2	TRBJ2-2	CASSQEGILAGDGGELFF
TRBV4-2	TRBJ1-2	CASSQEQGVRGYTF
TRBV7-2	TRBJ2-1	CASSQPRDRDRVSYNEQFF
TRBV30	TRBJ2-2	CAWTLPDRGQNTGELFF
TRBV3-1/TRBV3-2	TRBJ2-1	CASSEGTGSYNEQFF
TRBV11-2	TRBJ2-1	CASSPAGTVPREQFF
TRBV5-1	TRBJ2-1	CASSLTAGSYNEQFF
TRBV29-1	TRBJ2-7	CSVLDSSYEQYF
TRBV4-2	TRBJ1-2	CASSQGPDRTNYGYTF
TRBV18	TRBJ1-6	CASSPILPRGTVNNSPLHF
TRBV11-2	TRBJ2-7	CASSFRMAYEQYF
TRBV9	TRBJ2-1	CASSVGLSSYNEQFF
TRBV24-1	TRBJ2-2	CATSDFKQGLTGELFF
TRBV3-1/TRBV3-2	TRBJ2-1	CASSQDLAGINEQFF
TRBV6-8	TRBJ2-7	CANPTTQSYEQYF
TRBV6-5	TRBJ1-2	CASSLLGSPYGYTF
TRBV7-6	TRBJ2-2	CASSLGDGGDTGELFF
TRBV28	TRBJ2-5	CASSPTGGWETQYF
TRBV5-1	TRBJ2-2	CASSNYGTGATGELFF
TRBV13	TRBJ1-2	CASNERGGQSGYTF
TRBV6-5	TRBJ2-1	CATAGQGIHEQFF
TRBV6-5	TRBJ2-3	CAGKRGGTDTQYF
TRBV27	TRBJ2-7	CASTGTGSTYEQYF
TRBV4-1	TRBJ1-4	CASSQANLVKLFF
TRBV24-1	TRBJ2-3	CATSDPSGVKGVDTQYF
TRBV5-4	TRBJ2-1	CASTAGGPTPYNEQFF
TRBV4-1	TRBJ2-1	CASSQGQGVNNEQFF
TRBV5-5	TRBJ1-2	CASSSWDSTNYGYTF
TRBV21-1	TRBJ1-2	CASSNKGGYGYTF
TRBV5-1	TRBJ2-5	CASSFGRVVETQYF
TRBV27	TRBJ1-5	CASSLWGGQPQHF
TRBV23-1	TRBJ1-1	CARQGKTEAFF
TRBV9	TRBJ2-3	CASSERSGYGADTQYF
TRBV30	TRBJ2-2	CAWSRQTGELFF
TRBV30	TRBJ1-2	CASRDRLNYGYTF